This T cell receptor beta chain derives from a study of CD8 T cells in Susac syndrome. Random hexamers were used to reverse transcribe about 0.45 to 1 ug of RNA. TCRdb reanalysed the immunoSEQ multiplex PCR reads using MiXCR and keeps one entry per CDR3 protein. The sample has around 130,000 distinct CDR3 sequences, around nine tenths seen once; the top ten hold around 0.22%. CD8+ and CD4+ T cells from blood underwent TCR beta sequencing, which was carried out in a high-throughput format. Study results and caveats: The authors acknowledged that their TCR sequencing and HLA analysis involved a relatively small number of individuals.

Germline V gene sequence: CDR1 SEHNR, CDR2 FQNEAQ (reference sequence). This CDR3 is built from 15 residues. Trimming removed 1 base from V and 8 bases from J; junction bases left unmatched: 6. Concerning this clonotype: Its antigen remains unidentified.

The V and J genes are TRBV7-9 and TRBJ2-1; 9 nucleotides agree with TRBD1. Sequenced: CD8+ T cells from PBMCs. The receptor's source is a human donor with multiple sclerosis. The CDR3: CASSLGTGEPHEQFF. In nucleotides, the CDR3 is TGTGCCAGCAGCTTAGGGACAGGGGAGCCCCATGAGCAGTTCTTC. Variable domain in full (rest from reference TRBV7-9 and TRBJ2-1): DTGVSQNPRHKITKRGQNVTFRCDPISEHNRLYWYRQTLGQGPEFLTYFQNEAQLEKSRLLSDRFSAERPKGSFSTLEIQRTEQGDSAMYLCASSLGTGEPHEQFFGPGTRLTVL.